This T cell receptor beta chain was profiled in a study of identical twins. TCRdb analysed the 5' RACE reads with MiXCR anew, one entry per CDR3 protein. The sample shows approximately 500,000 distinct CDR3 sequences, roughly a quarter of them seen only once. This clonotype was detected only a few times. Trimming at V came to 3 bases and at J to 7 bases, leaving 1 base not matched to a gene. Germline values: CDR1 SGHRS, CDR2 YFSETQ. The CDR3 is 14 residues long. The data were also submitted as part of a second study, on T cells expressing NK-cell markers.

The chain joins TRBV5-1 to TRBJ2-1; 13 bases are a match to TRBD2. The sequencing sample was made of CD4+ T cells sorted from blood. The clonotype was recovered from a woman aged 18-29 years in good health. For the CDR3, the DNA is TGCGCCAGCAGCTGGGGACTAGCGGGGAATGAGCAGTTCTTC. Its translation is CASSWGLAGNEQFF.